This record looks at one TCR beta chain sequence and its context. Its antigen is currently not known. No much larger clone is present one base from it, and per-base qualities are unavailable. The CDR3 regions of human TCRbeta chains were analyzed by immunosequencing. In the source study's methods: TCRs in the repertoires were matched against a reference library of SARS-CoV-2-specific TCRs that had been generated with the MIRA antigen-specificity platform. Breadth meant the fraction of unique TCRs that were SARS-CoV-2-associated, whereas depth meant the fraction of total T cells that were SARS-CoV-2-associated. Using the MIRA data, each spike-specific TCR was assigned both to the spike region to which the TCR was reactive and to a CD4 or CD8 class. Log10-transformed breadth and depth values were compared by one-way ANOVA with Sidak's multiple comparisons tests. Not all clones reach the TCRdb copy of this immuneACCESS table, which keeps in-frame sequences only. Checked studies attribute under half of the gap to unresolved V genes and leave the rest unexplained. V, J and clone size were drawn from that table, and D and trimming were deduced from the DNA. A total of about 120,000 clones appear in this sample, around 92% of them only once. 14% of the sample lies in the top ten.

According to the study, the label for this sample's time point signals: baseline before first vaccination. Vaccinee samples came from UK trials COV001 and COV002, including a single-blind randomized controlled phase 2/3 trial of AZD1222 (ChAdOx1 nCoV-19) in healthy adults. Trial participant PBMC samples were collected at day 0 and day 28 after the second dose for TCRbeta chain sequencing. The sample belongs to a study of T cell responses to AZD1222 COVID-19 vaccine (dated by TCRdb to 2020 to 2022). With regard to the full study: AZD1222 recipients given second doses at about 4 weeks or at about 12 weeks were pooled, since spike-specific TCR depth and breadth were not found to differ between the two schedules. TCR sequencing was performed for about 250 trial participants, of whom about 200 were given two doses of AZD1222 and 26 were given two doses of MenACWY control vaccine. Trial participants were enrolled by age into subgroups of 18-55, 56-69 and 70-plus years, and 148, 28 and 57 TCR-sequenced participants, respectively, were included in these subgroups. Here is what the overall study found, with its caveats: After two AZD1222 doses, both the breadth and the depth of spike-specific TCRs were significantly higher than at day 0 and than in MenACWY recipients. The whole spike protein was spanned by vaccine-associated CD4 TCRs, and dominant responses were seen in regions 160-218 and 743-854. In the small 56-69-year group, the increase in depth fell short of significance, most likely because of low power. Conclusions about previously exposed vaccinees were limited because only a handful of AZD1222 recipients were SARS-CoV-2 seropositive at baseline. Reportedly, close to half of the unique spike-specific TCRs recognized epitopes lying outside the regions that are mutated in the B.1.351 and B.1.1.7 variants. Because no day 14 peak-response samples were available, repertoires were characterized only after the peak T cell response. Participants were mostly white British and included more females than males, and it was suggested by the authors that clonal diversity may have been underestimated.

This TCR derives from an adult in good health. Sample: peripheral blood, taken on day 0 of AZD1222 vaccination.

The CDR3 reads as follows: CASSLTGTDGGNTIYF. The sequenced DNA: TGTGCCAGCAGCTTAACCGGGACAGATGGTGGAAACACCATATATTTT. The chain joins TRBV7-2 to TRBJ1-3; 7 of the junction bases match TRBD1. The germline V and J ends show losses of 2 bases and 3 bases respectively, and no gene match explains 7 bases of the junction. From the cysteine through the phenylalanine, the CDR3 covers 16 amino acids. The only DNA kept is the CDR3, 48 bases in frame from the first base. From a lookup of the germline V gene, CDR1 and CDR2 are SGHTA and FQGNSA.